Included here is one T cell receptor beta chain sequence, with context. Its antigen is unknown. The data are from a study of shared clonotypes between healthy human individuals. In the study overall: The composition of the donors was a couple of women and a few men aged 18 to 49.

The ends lost 0 bases at V and 7 bases at J; junction bases unmatched: 21. Germline V lookup: CDR1 SGDLS, CDR2 YYNGEE. The CDR3 contains 20 residues. The table came from immunoSEQ multiplex PCR; TCRdb's copy has only in-frame clones and leaves some out. Seen here are approximately 2.4 million clones, 90% to 97% observed once, and the top ten hold 0.13%. Study observations and caveats: Memory subsets generally showed smaller estimated richness than naive subsets did.

The sequenced material came from naive CD4+ T cells sorted from blood. Stated subset: CD45RA+ positively selected. The sequence was collected from a man aged 18 to 30 in good health. The chain combines TRBV9 with TRBJ2-2; 7 nucleotides align to TRBD2. CDR3 in DNA: TGTGCCAGCAGCGTAGACGGTGGAGTGTTTTGGAACGGGAGGATCGGGGAGCTGTTTTTT. Translated, it gives CASSVDGGVFWNGRIGELFF.